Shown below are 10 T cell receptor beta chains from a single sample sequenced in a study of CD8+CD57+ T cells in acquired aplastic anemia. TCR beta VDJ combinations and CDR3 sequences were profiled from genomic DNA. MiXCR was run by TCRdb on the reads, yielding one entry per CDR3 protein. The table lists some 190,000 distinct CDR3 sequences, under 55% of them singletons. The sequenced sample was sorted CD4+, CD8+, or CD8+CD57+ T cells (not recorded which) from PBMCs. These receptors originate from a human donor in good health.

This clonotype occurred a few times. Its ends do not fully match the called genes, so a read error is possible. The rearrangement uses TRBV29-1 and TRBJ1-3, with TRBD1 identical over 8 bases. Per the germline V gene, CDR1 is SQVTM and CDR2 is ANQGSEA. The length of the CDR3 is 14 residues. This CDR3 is CSVEEWGQANSIYF. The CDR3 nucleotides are TGCAGCGTTGAAGAGTGGGGACAGGCTAACAGCATATATTTT.

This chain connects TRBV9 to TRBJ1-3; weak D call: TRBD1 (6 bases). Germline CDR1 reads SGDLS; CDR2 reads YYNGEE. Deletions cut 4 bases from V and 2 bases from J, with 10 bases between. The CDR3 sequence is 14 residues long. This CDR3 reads CASSYAGAGNTIYF. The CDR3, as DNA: TGTGCCAGCAGCTACGCAGGGGCTGGAAACACCATATATTTT.

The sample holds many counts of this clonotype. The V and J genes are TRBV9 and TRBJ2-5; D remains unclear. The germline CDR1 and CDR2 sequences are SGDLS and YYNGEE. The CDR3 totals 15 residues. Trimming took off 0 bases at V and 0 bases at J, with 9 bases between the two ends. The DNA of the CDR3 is TGTGCCAGCAGCGTAGGTCTCAGAAACCAAGAGACCCAGTACTTC. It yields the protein CASSVGLRNQETQYF. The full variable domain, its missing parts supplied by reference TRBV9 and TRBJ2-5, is DSGVTQTPKHLITATGQRVTLRCSPRSGDLSVYWYQQSLDQGLQFLIQYYNGEERAKGNILERFSAQQFPDLHSELNLSSLELGDSALYFCASSVGLRNQETQYFGPGTRLLVL.

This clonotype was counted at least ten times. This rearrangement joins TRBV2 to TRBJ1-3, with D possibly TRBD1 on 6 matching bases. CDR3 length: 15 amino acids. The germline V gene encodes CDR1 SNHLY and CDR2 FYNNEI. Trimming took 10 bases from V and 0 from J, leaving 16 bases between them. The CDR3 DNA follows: TGTGCCACCCAAAAGGGGGGAAGCTCTGGAAACACCATATATTTT. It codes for CATQKGGSSGNTIYF. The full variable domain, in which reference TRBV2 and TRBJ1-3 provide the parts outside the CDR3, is EPEVTQTPSHQVTQMGQEVILRCVPISNHLYFYWYRQILGQKVEFLVSFYNNEISEKSEIFDDQFSVERPDGSNFTLKIRSTKLEDSAMYFCATQKGGSSGNTIYFGEGSWLTVV.

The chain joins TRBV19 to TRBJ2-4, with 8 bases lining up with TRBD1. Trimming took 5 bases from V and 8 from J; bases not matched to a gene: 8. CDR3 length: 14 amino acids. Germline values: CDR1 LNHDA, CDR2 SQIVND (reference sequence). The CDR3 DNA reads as TGTGCCAGTAGTCTACGGACAGGGTGGGACATTCAGTACTTC. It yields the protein CASSLRTGWDIQYF.

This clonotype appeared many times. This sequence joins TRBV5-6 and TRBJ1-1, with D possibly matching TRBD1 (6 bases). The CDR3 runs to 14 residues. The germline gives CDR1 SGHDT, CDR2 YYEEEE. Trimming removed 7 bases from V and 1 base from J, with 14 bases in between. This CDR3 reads CASHSGVGNTEAFF. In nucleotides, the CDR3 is TGTGCCAGCCATTCAGGGGTAGGGAACACTGAAGCTTTCTTT.

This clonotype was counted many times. Written as DNA, the CDR3 is TGTGCCAGCAGTGAGTACAGGGGAGGCTACACCTTC. It codes for CASSEYRGGYTF. The chain combines TRBV12-3 or TRBV12-4 with TRBJ1-2, with 7 bases fitting TRBD1. Germline trimming cut 5 bases from V and 8 bases from J; bases unmatched to any gene: 5. The length of the CDR3 is 12 residues.

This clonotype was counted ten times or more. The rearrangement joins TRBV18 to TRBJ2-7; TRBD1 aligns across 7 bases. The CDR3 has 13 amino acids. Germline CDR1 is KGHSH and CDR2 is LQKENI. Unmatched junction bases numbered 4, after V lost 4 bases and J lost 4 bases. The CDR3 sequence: CASSRGTAYEQYF. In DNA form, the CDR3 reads TGTGCCAGCTCACGAGGGACAGCATACGAGCAGTACTTC.

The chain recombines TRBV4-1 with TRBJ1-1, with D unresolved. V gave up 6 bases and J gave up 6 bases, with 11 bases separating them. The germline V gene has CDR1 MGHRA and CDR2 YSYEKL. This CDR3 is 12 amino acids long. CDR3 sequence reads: CASSSSSAEAFF. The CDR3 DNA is TGCGCCAGCAGTAGCAGTAGCGCTGAAGCTTTCTTT.

In DNA, the CDR3 is TGCAGTGCTACAGGGACTAGCATCCACGAGCAGTACTTC. Residues: CSATGTSIHEQYF. The chain recombines TRBV20-1 with TRBJ2-7; 9 bases line up with TRBD2. Germline loops: CDR1 DFQATT, CDR2 SNEGSKA (reference sequence). After removal of 4 bases from V and 5 bases from J, the junction contained 6 bases not matched to a gene. There are 13 residues in the CDR3.